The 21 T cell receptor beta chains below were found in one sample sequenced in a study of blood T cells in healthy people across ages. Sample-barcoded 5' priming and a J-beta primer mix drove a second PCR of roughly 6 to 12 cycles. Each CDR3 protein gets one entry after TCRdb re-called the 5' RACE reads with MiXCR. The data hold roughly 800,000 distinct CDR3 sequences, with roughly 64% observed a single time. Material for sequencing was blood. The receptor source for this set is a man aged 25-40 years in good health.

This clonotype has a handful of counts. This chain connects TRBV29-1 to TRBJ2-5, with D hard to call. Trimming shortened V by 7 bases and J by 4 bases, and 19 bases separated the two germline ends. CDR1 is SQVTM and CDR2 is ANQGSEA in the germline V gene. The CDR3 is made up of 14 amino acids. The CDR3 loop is CSANRTIARETQYF. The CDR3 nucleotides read TGCAGCGCAAATCGGACCATAGCACGAGAGACCCAGTACTTC.

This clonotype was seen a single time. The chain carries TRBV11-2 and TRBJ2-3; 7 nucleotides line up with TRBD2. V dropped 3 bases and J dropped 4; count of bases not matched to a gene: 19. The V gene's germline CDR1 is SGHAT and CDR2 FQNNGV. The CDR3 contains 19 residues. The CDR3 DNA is TGTGCCAGCAGCTTTACTGGTCTAGCGGTCTTGGGGCGGGCAGATACGCAGTATTTT. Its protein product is CASSFTGLAVLGRADTQYF. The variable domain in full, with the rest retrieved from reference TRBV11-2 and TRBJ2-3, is EAGVAQSPRYKIIEKRQSVAFWCNPISGHATLYWYQQILGQGPKLLIQFQNNGVVDDSQLPKDRFSAERLKGVDSTLKIQPAKLEDSAVYLCASSFTGLAVLGRADTQYFGPGTRLTVL.

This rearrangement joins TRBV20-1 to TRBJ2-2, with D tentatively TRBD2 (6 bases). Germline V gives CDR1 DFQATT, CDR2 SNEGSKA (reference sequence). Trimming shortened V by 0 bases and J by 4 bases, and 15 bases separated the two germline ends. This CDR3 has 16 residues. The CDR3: CSAREGGGRGTGELFF. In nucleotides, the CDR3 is TGCAGTGCTAGAGAAGGAGGAGGGCGGGGCACCGGGGAGCTGTTTTTT.

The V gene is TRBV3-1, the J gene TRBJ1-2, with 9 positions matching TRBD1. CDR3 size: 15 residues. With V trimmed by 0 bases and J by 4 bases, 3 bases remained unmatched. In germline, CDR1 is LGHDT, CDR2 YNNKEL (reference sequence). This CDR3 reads CASSQEPQGAYGYTF. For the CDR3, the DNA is TGTGCCAGCAGCCAAGAGCCACAGGGGGCCTATGGCTACACCTTC.

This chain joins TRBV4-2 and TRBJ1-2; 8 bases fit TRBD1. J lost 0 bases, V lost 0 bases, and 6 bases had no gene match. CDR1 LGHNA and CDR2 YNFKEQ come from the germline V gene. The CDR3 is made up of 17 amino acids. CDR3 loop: CASSQEGQASSNYGYTF. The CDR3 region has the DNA TGTGCCAGCAGCCAAGAGGGACAGGCGTCCTCTAACTATGGCTACACCTTC.

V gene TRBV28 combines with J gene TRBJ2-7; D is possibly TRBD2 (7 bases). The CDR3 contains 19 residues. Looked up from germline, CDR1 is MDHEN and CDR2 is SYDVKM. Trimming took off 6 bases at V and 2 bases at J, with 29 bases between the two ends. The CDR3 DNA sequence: TGTGCCAGCAGCCAAGGGGAGGGACACATTCAATACCTTCCCTACGAGCAGTACTTC. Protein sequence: CASSQGEGHIQYLPYEQYF.

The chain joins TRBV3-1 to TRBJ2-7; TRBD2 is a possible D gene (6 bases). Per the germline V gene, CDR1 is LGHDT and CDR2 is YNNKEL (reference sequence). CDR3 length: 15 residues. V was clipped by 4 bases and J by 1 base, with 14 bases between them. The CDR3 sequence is CASSPRLGNSYEQYF. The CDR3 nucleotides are TGTGCCAGCAGCCCGAGACTAGGGAATTCCTACGAGCAGTACTTC.

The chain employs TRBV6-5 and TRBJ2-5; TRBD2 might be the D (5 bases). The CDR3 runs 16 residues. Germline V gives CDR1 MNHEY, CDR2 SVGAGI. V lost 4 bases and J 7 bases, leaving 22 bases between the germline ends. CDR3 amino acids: CASSSGSAGLPGTQYF. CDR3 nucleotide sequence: TGTGCCAGCAGTTCGGGGTCGGCAGGCCTCCCGGGGACCCAGTACTTC.

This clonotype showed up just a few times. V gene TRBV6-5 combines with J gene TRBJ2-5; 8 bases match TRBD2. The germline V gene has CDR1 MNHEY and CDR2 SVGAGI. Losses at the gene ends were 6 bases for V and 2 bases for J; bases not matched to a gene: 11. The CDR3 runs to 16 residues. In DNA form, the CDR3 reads TGTGCCAGCAGATCCCTTGGACGGGGGGGTCAAGAGACCCAGTACTTC. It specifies CASRSLGRGGQETQYF.

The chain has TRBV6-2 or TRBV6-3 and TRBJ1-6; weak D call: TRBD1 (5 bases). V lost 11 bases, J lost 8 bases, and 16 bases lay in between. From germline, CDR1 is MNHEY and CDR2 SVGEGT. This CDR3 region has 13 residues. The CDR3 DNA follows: TGTGCCGGCACCCGAGACAGTTATTCACCCCTCCACTTT. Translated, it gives CAGTRDSYSPLHF.

CDR3: CASSLLRGTYEQYF. DNA for the CDR3: TGTGCCAGCAGCTTACTGAGGGGTACCTACGAGCAGTACTTC. This sequence joins TRBV7-2 and TRBJ2-7; TRBD1 or TRBD2 may be the D gene (5 bases each). The CDR3 loop spans 14 amino acids. V was cut by 2 bases and J by 2 bases, with 10 bases left in between. CDR1 is SGHTA and CDR2 is FQGNSA in the germline V gene.

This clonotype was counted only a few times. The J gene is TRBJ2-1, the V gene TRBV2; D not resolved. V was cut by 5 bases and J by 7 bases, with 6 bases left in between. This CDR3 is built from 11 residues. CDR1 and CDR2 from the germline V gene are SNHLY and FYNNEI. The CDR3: CASSPVNEQFF. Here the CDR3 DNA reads TGTGCCAGCAGTCCAGTGAATGAGCAGTTCTTC.

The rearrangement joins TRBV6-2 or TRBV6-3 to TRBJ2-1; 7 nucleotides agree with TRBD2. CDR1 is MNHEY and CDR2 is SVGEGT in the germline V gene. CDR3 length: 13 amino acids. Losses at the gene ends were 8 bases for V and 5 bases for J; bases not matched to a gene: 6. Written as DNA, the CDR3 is TGTGCCAGCCGCTCGGGGGGAAACAATGAGCAGTTCTTC. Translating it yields CASRSGGNNEQFF.

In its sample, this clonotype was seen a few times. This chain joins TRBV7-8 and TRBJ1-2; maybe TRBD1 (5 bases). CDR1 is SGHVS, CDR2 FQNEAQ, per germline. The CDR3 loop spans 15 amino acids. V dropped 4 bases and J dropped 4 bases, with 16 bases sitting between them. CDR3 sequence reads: CASSSPRVGSYGYTF. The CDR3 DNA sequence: TGTGCCAGCAGCTCGCCCAGGGTTGGGTCCTATGGCTACACCTTC. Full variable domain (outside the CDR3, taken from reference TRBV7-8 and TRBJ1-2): GAGVSQSPRYKVAKRGQDVALRCDPISGHVSLFWYQQALGQGPEFLTYFQNEAQLDKSGLPSDRFFAERPEGSVSTLKIQRTQQEDSAVYLCASSSPRVGSYGYTFGSGTRLTVV.

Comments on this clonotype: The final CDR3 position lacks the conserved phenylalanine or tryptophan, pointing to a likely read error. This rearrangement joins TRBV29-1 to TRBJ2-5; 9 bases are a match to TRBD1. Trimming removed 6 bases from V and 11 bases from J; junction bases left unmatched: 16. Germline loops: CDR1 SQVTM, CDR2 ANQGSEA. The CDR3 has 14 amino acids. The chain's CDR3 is CSVCHGTGYREQYY. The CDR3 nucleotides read TGCAGCGTCTGCCACGGGACAGGGTATCGGGAGCAGTACTAC.

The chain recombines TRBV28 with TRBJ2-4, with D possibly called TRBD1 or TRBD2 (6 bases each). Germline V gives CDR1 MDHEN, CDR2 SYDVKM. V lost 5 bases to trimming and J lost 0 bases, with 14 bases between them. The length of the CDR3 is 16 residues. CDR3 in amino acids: CASSAIGGLAKNIQYF. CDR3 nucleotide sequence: TGTGCCAGCAGTGCCATAGGGGGACTAGCCAAAAACATTCAGTACTTC.

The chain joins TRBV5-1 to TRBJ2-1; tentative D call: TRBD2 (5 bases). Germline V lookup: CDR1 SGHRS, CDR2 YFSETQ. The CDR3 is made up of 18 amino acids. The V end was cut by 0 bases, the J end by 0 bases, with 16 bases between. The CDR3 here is CASSLEPLERSSYNEQFF. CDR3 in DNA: TGCGCCAGCAGCTTGGAGCCCTTAGAGCGGAGCTCCTACAATGAGCAGTTCTTC. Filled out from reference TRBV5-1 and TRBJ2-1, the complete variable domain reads KAGVTQTPRYLIKTRGQQVTLSCSPISGHRSVSWYQQTPGQGLQFLFEYFSETQRNKGNFPGRFSGRQFSNSRSEMNVSTLELGDSALYLCASSLEPLERSSYNEQFFGPGTRLTVL.

The CDR3 sequence: CASSLYRQSNYGYTF. CDR3 nucleotides: TGTGCCAGCAGCTTATACAGACAGAGTAACTATGGCTACACCTTC. The rearrangement joins TRBV7-2 to TRBJ1-2; a weak D match, TRBD1 (5 bases). Germline V gene data show CDR1 as SGHTA and CDR2 as FQGNSA. This CDR3 has 15 residues. V was trimmed by 2 bases and J by 1 base, leaving 11 bases between them.

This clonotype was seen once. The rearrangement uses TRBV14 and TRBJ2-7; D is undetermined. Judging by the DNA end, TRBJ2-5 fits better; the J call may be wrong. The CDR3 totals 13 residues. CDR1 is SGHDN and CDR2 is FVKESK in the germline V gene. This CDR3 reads CASSPRTLETQYF. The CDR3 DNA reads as TGTGCCAGCAGCCCGCGGACCCTAGAGACCCAGTACTTC.

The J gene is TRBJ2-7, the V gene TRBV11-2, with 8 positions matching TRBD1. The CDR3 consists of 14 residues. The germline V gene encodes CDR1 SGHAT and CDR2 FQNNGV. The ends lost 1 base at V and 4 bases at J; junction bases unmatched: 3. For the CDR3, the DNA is TGTGCCAGCAGCTTAGGGACAGGGAAATACGAGCAGTACTTC. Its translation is CASSLGTGKYEQYF.

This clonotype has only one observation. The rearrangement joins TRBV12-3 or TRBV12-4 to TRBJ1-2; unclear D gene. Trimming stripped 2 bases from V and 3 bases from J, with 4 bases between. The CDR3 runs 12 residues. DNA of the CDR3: TGTGCCAGCAGTTTAATCCACTATGGCTACACCTTC. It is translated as CASSLIHYGYTF.